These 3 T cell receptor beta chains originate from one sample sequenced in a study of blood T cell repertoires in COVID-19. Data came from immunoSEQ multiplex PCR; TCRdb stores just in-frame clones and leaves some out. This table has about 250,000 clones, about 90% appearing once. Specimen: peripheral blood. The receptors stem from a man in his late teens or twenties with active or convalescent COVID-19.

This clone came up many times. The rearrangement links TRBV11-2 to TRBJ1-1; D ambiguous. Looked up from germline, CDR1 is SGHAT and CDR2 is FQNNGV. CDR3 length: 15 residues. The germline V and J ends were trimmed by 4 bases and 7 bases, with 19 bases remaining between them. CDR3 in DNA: TGTGCCAGCAGCTCACTTCCCCCCTTTCGGGGTGAAGCTTTCTTT. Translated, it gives CASSSLPPFRGEAFF.

The CDR3 DNA reads as TGCGCCAGCAGCCGTTTCTCCGGGACTTCCCTACCCTACGAGCAGTACTTC. The encoded protein is CASSRFSGTSLPYEQYF. The V and J genes are TRBV4-1 and TRBJ2-7; D is perhaps TRBD2 (6 bases). CDR3 length: 17 residues. Trimming took 4 bases from V and 2 from J, leaving 21 bases between them. Germline V lookup: CDR1 MGHRA, CDR2 YSYEKL.

As DNA, the CDR3 is TGTGCCAGCACCCCCAAGGGAGCGGGAATCGATACGCAGTATTTT. Encoded protein: CASTPKGAGIDTQYF. The chain carries TRBV11-1 and TRBJ2-3, with 7 bases fitting TRBD2. The V gene end was trimmed by 7 bases and the J gene end by 6 bases; junction bases not matched to a gene: 13. CDR3 length: 15 residues. The germline gives CDR1 SGHAT, CDR2 FQDESV (reference sequence).